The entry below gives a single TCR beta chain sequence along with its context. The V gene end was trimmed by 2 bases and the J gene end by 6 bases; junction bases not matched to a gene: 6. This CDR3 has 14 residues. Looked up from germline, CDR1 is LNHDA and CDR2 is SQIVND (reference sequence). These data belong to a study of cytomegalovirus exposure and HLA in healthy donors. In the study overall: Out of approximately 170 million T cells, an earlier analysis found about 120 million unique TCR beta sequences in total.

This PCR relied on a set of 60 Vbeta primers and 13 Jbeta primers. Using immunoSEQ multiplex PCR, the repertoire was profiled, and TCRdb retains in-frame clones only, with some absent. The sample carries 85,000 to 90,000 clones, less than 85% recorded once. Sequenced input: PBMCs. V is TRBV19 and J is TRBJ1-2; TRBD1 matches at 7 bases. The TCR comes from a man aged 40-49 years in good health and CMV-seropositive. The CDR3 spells CASSIKGASNGYTF. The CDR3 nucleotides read TGTGCCAGTAGTATAAAGGGGGCTTCGAATGGCTACACCTTC.